These T cell receptor beta chains were read from a single sample in a study of Ad26.COV2.S vaccination and SARS-CoV-2 variants. Repertoires were generated with immunoSEQ multiplex PCR, while TCRdb's copy carries only in-frame clones and drops some. Among 300,000 to 400,000 clones listed, 85% were seen once. This specimen was peripheral blood, taken in a trial of Ad26.COV2.S vaccine versus placebo. The receptors were gathered from a person between 18 and 60 years old who received the Ad26.COV2.S COVID-19 vaccine or a placebo. Both conserved end residues are part of each CDR3. D genes are given only for firm matches. Clone size is shown for a subset of rows, as once, few, many or a class of expanded clone.

>NA|TRBJ1-5|TRBD1|TRBV28
TGTGCCAGCAGTCCCGACAGGGGCAATCAGCCCCAGCATTTT
CASSPDRGNQPQHF
>NA|TRBJ2-6|TRBD1|TRBV18
TGTGCCAGCTCACCGGGACAGGGGGCAAAAGGGGCCAACGTCCTGACTTTC
CASSPGQGAKGANVLTF
>NA|TRBJ2-7|TRBD1|TRBV7-9
TGTGCCAGCAGCCCGAGGACAGGGATCTACGAGCAGTACTTC
CASSPRTGIYEQYF
>NA|TRBJ1-6|NA|TRBV5-1
TGCGCCAGCAGCTTGGCGGGAAGTCAACGTTCACCCCTCCACTTT
CASSLAGSQRSPLHF
>once|TRBJ1-1|NA|TRBV4-2
TGTGCCAGCAGCCAAGGGACAGTGAACACTGAAGCTTTCTTT
CASSQGTVNTEAFF
>NA|TRBJ2-3|NA|TRBV15
TGTGCCACCAGCAGAGATTGGCAGGGGACAGATACGCAGTATTTT
CATSRDWQGTDTQYF
>NA|TRBJ2-2|NA|TRBV5-1
TGCGCCAGCAGCTTGGACCAGAACACCGGGGAGCTGTTTTTT
CASSLDQNTGELFF
>NA|TRBJ1-1|NA|TRBV5-1
TGCGCCAGCAGCTTGGGAGATAGGAGCACTGAAGCTTTCTTT
CASSLGDRSTEAFF
>NA|TRBJ2-5|TRBD1|TRBV15
TGTGCCACCAGCAGAGTTGGCCAGGGGGTGGAAGAGACCCAGTACTTC
CATSRVGQGVEETQYF
>NA|TRBJ2-7|TRBD1|TRBV6-5
TGTGCCAGCACTGTCGGGACAGGGGCAAGCGAGCAGTACTTC
CASTVGTGASEQYF